The sequence of this T cell receptor (beta chain) was determined in a study of radiation and T cells in renal cell carcinoma. General study findings and limits: Top tumor clonotypes rose in blood 2 weeks post-radiation, then contracted.

Remarks on this clone: Its antigen is as yet unknown. Because the CDR3's place on the DNA is in doubt, the DNA is left out and the CDR3 is given as listed by TCRdb.

The CDR3 is 11 residues long, counting both termini. The germline gives CDR1 MDHEN, CDR2 SYDVKM. The time point denotes: blood 4 weeks post-SBRT, at nephrectomy. Treatment indicated: 15 Gy SBRT to primary tumor, nephrectomy 4 weeks later. Nephrectomy followed 15 Gy stereotactic body radiation by 4 weeks. The patient's renal cell carcinoma had clear cell pathology. The data were produced by immunoSEQ multiplex PCR, yet TCRdb's version contains in-frame clones alone and is incomplete. The sample records about 170,000 clones, 88% being singletons. The sequence came from a woman aged 50 to 65 with renal cell carcinoma. The chain recombines TRBV28 with TRBJ1-2. The specimen comprised blood, sampled from a patient whose treatment included radiotherapy and nephrectomy. CDR3 residues: CATRDFRGYTF.